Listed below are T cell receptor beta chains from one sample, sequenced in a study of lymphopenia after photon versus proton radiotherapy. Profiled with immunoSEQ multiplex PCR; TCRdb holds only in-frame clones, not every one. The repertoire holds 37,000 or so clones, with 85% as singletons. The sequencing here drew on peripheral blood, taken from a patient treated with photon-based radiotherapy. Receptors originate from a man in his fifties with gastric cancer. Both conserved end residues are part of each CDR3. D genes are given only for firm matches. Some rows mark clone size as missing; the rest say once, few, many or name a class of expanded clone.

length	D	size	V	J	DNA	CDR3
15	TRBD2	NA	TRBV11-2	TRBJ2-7	TGTGCCAGCAGCTTAGCCCAAAGCGGGAGAGACGAGCAGTACTTC	CASSLAQSGRDEQYF
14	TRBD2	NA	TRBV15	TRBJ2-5	TGTGCCACCTCGGGGACGGGGGGCCAAGAGACCCAGTACTTC	CATSGTGGQETQYF
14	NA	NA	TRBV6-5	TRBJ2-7	TGTGCCATCAGTTCTTGGAGGGCCCCATACGAGCAGTACTTC	CAISSWRAPYEQYF
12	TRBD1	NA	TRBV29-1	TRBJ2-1	TGCAGCGGGGGACAGGGATACAATGAGCAGTTCTTC	CSGGQGYNEQFF
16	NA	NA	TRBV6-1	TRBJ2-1	TGTGCCAGCAGTGAATCTCTACTAGCTAGGGTCAATGAGCAGTTCTTC	CASSESLLARVNEQFF
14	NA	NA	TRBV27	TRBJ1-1	TGTGCCAGCAGTTTATCGCTTGGGCTGGCTGAAGCTTTCTTT	CASSLSLGLAEAFF
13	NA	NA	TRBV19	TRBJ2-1	TGTGCCAGTACCTCGGGGAAGAGGTCCCAGCAGTTCTTC	CASTSGKRSQQFF
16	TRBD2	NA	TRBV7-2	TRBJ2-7	TGTGCCAGCAGCTTAGAGCTAGCGGGAGGTACATACGAGCAGTACTTC	CASSLELAGGTYEQYF
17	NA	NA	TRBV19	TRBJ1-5	TGTGCCAGTAGTTGGGTTTCCTTCTCGGGGAGCAATCAGCCCCAGCATTTT	CASSWVSFSGSNQPQHF
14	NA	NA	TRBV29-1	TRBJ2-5	TGCAGTTCCGCAGGGGCTAGCGGAAAAGAGACCCAGTACTTC	CSSAGASGKETQYF
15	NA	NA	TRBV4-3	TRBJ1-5	TGCGCCAGCAGCCAAGATACAGGAAACAATCAGCCCCAGCATTTT	CASSQDTGNNQPQHF
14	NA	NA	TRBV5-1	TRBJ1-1	TGCGCCAGCAGACTACGGTGGATGAACACTGAAGCTTTCTTT	CASRLRWMNTEAFF
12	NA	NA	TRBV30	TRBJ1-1	TGTGCCTGGAGTCCCCCATACACTGAAGCTTTCTTT	CAWSPPYTEAFF
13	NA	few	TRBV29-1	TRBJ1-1	TGCAGCGTCGGACACATTTTGAACACTGAAGCTTTCTTT	CSVGHILNTEAFF
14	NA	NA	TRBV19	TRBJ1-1	TGTGCCAGTAGTGCCGGACAGAAGAACACTGAAGCTTTCTTT	CASSAGQKNTEAFF
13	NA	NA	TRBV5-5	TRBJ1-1	TGTGCCAGCAGCCTCTTCGGACGGCTTGAAGCTTTCTTT	CASSLFGRLEAFF
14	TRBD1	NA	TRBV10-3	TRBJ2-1	TGTGCCATCAGTGAGTCGGACAGGGGTGTTGAGCAGTTCTTC	CAISESDRGVEQFF
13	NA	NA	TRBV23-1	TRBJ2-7	TGCGCCAGCAGTCAATCGACAGGCTACGAGCAGTACTTC	CASSQSTGYEQYF
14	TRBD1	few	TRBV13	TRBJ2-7	TGTGCCAGCAGCGGAGACAGGGGAGAGGGCGAGCAGTACTTC	CASSGDRGEGEQYF
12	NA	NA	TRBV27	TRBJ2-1	TGTGCCAGCACGACCGAATACAATGAGCAGTTCTTC	CASTTEYNEQFF
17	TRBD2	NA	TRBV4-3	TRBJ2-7	TGCGCCAGCAGCCAAGATCTCAGACTAGCGGGAGTTAGGGAGCAGTACTTC	CASSQDLRLAGVREQYF
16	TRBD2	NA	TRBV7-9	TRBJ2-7	TGTGCCAGCAGCCCCTGGAGGGTAGCGGGAGCCAACGAGCAGTACTTC	CASSPWRVAGANEQYF
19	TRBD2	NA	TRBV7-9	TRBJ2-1	TGTGCCAGCAGCCCTGATCCGGGACTAGCGGGAAAGACCTACAATGAGCAGTTCTTC	CASSPDPGLAGKTYNEQFF
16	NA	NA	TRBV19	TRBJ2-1	TGTGCCAGTAGTTCAGGTACCGGGAGCTCCTACAATGAGCAGTTCTTC	CASSSGTGSSYNEQFF
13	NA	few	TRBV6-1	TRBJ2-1	TGTGCCAGCAGTGAAGTTATCAGGGTTGAGCAGTTCTTC	CASSEVIRVEQFF
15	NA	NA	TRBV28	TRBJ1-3	TGTGCCAGCAGTTTTCCAGACCTCTCTGGAAACACCATATATTTT	CASSFPDLSGNTIYF
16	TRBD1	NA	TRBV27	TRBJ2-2	TGTGCCAGCAGTATAAGCAGGGGGCCGAACACCGGGGAGCTGTTTTTT	CASSISRGPNTGELFF